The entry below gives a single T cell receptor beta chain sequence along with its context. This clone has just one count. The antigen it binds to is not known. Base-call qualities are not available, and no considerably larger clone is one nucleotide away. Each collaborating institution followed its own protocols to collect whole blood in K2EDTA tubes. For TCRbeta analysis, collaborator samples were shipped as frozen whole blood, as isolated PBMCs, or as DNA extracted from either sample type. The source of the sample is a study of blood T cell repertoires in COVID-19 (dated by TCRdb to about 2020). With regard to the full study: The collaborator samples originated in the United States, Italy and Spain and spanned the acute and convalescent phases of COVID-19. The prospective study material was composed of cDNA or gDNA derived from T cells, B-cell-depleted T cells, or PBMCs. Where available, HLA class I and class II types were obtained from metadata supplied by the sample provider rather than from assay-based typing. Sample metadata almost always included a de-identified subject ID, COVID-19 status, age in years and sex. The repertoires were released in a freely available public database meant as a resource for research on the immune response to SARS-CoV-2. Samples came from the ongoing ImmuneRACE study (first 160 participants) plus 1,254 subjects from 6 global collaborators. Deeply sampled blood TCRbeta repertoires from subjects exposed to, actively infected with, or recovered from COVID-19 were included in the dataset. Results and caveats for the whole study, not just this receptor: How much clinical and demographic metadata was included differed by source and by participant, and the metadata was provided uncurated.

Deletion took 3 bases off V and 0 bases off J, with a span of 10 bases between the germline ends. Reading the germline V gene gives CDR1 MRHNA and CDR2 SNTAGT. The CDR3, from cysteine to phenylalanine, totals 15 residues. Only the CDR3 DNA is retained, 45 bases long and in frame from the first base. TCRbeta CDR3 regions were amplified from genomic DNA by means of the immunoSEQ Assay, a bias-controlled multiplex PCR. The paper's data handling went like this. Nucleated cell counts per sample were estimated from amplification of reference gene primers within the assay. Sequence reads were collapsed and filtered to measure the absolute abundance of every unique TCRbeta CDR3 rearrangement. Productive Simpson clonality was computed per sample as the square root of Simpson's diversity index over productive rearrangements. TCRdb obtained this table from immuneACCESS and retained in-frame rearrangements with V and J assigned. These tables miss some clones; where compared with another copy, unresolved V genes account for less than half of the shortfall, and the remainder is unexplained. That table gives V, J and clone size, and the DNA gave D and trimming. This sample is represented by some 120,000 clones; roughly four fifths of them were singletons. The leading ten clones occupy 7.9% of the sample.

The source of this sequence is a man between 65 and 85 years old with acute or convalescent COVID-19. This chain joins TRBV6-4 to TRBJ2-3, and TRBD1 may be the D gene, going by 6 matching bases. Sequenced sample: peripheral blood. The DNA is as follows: TGTGCCAGCAGTGAGTACAGGGCAAGCACAGATACGCAGTATTTT. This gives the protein CASSEYRASTDTQYF.